This entry lists 20 T cell receptor beta chains sequenced from one sample in a study of blood T cell repertoires in COVID-19. Here immunoSEQ multiplex PCR was the method, and the copy in TCRdb shows in-frame clones only, minus some. This sample has about 300,000 clones, with around 88% found just once. The sample comprised peripheral blood. These TCRs come from a woman aged 25 to 45 with COVID-19, enrolled during active disease.

The chain combines TRBV5-1 with TRBJ1-1; a weak D match, TRBD1 (5 bases). The germline V gene has CDR1 SGHRS and CDR2 YFSETQ. V was cut by 0 bases and J by 0 bases, with 21 bases left in between. The CDR3 spans 19 residues. CDR3 region: CASSLGGRYGGTMNTEAFF. The DNA of the CDR3 is TGCGCCAGCAGCTTGGGCGGGCGTTACGGGGGTACCATGAACACTGAAGCTTTCTTT.

The V and J genes are TRBV7-8 and TRBJ2-1, with D possibly matching TRBD1 (5 bases). The CDR3 totals 15 residues. The germline V and J ends were trimmed by 4 bases and 4 bases, with 14 bases remaining between them. Looked up from germline, CDR1 is SGHVS and CDR2 is FQNEAQ. The CDR3 is CASSSGLSFYNEQFF. The CDR3 nucleotides are TGTGCCAGCAGCTCAGGGCTATCTTTTTACAATGAGCAGTTCTTC.

The rearrangement uses TRBV5-4 and TRBJ1-6, with TRBD1 matching over 11 bases. Germline V gene sequence: CDR1 SGHNT, CDR2 YYREEE (reference sequence). V gave up 7 bases and J gave up 9 bases; unmatched junction bases: 9. The CDR3 runs 15 residues. The CDR3 DNA is TGTGCCAGCGGTAGAGGGGGGACAGGGGGTTCACCCCTCCACTTT. As protein: CASGRGGTGGSPLHF. Filled out from reference TRBV5-4 and TRBJ1-6, the complete variable domain reads ETGVTQSPTHLIKTRGQQVTLRCSSQSGHNTVSWYQQALGQGPQFIFQYYREEENGRGNFPPRFSGLQFPNYSSELNVNALELDDSALYLCASGRGGTGGSPLHFGNGTRLTVT.

V usage is TRBV7-6 and J usage is TRBJ2-7, with D tentatively TRBD2 (5 bases). Germline-derived CDR1 and CDR2 are SGHVS and FNYEAQ. The CDR3 covers 14 residues. V dropped 6 bases and J dropped 4 bases, with 16 bases sitting between them. Here the CDR3 DNA reads TGTGCCAGCAGTCCGGAACTAGAGGATTACGAGCAGTACTTC. Translated, it gives CASSPELEDYEQYF. The variable domain in full, with the rest retrieved from reference TRBV7-6 and TRBJ2-7, is GAGVSQSPRYKVTKRGQDVALRCDPISGHVSLYWYRQALGQGPEFLTYFNYEAQQDKSGLPNDRFSAERPEGSISTLTIQRTEQRDSAMYRCASSPELEDYEQYFGPGTRLTVT.

The chain joins TRBV19 to TRBJ1-5; no reliable D call. CDR1 and CDR2 from the germline V gene are LNHDA and SQIVND (reference sequence). Trimming pared 3 bases from V and 4 bases from J, leaving 19 bases between. The CDR3 is made up of 17 amino acids. CDR3: CASSITGVTVGNQPQHF. CDR3 DNA sequence: TGTGCCAGTAGTATTACTGGAGTCACTGTCGGTAATCAGCCCCAGCATTTT.

This sequence joins TRBV19 and TRBJ2-1, with 7 nucleotides matching TRBD1. CDR3 length equals 12 residues. V was pared by 4 bases and J by 8 bases, with 2 bases of the junction left unmatched. The germline gives CDR1 LNHDA, CDR2 SQIVND (reference sequence). The CDR3 region is CASSTDRDEQFF. CDR3 nucleotide sequence: TGTGCCAGTAGTACCGACAGGGATGAGCAGTTCTTC.

A single count supports this clone. The chain is built from TRBV6-6 and TRBJ1-6, with 7 bases identical to TRBD1. The ends lost 6 bases at V and 10 bases at J; junction bases unmatched: 12. Germline assignment: CDR1 MNHNY and CDR2 SVGAGI (reference sequence). There are 15 residues in the CDR3. CDR3 coding DNA: TGTGCCAGCAGGTACGGGACAGCCTTTTCCTCACCCCTCCACTTT. Amino acids: CASRYGTAFSSPLHF.

This chain joins TRBV20-1 and TRBJ2-4; no clear D. Trimming took 5 bases from V and 7 from J, leaving 9 bases between them. Germline CDR1 and CDR2: DFQATT and SNEGSKA (reference sequence). The CDR3 consists of 11 residues. CDR3 in amino acids: CSAAPGNIQYF. DNA of the CDR3: TGCAGTGCTGCTCCCGGGAACATTCAGTACTTC.

V gene TRBV6-1 combines with J gene TRBJ1-2, with D perhaps matching TRBD1 (6 bases). Trimming took off 2 bases at V and 5 bases at J, with 15 bases between the two ends. Per germline, CDR1 MNHNS and CDR2 SASEGT. The CDR3 covers 15 residues. The CDR3, as DNA: TGTGCCAGCAGTGAACAGGCAGGGGAAGGTTATGGCTACACCTTC. It translates to CASSEQAGEGYGYTF.

This clone has a single count. The chain carries TRBV6-5 and TRBJ2-5; TRBD1 aligns across 7 bases. The CDR3 has 16 amino acids. V shed 0 bases, J shed 5 bases, and the junction held 9 bases outside the gene matches. Germline lookup yields CDR1 MNHEY and CDR2 SVGAGI. The CDR3 DNA sequence: TGTGCCAGCAGTTACTCGACTACAGGGGTAGGGGAGACCCAGTACTTC. Protein sequence: CASSYSTTGVGETQYF.

The V gene is TRBV7-2, the J gene TRBJ1-5; TRBD1 agrees at 8 bases. The CDR3 is made up of 15 amino acids. From germline, CDR1 is SGHTA and CDR2 FQGNSA. Germline trimming cut 1 base from V and 6 bases from J; bases unmatched to any gene: 5. The CDR3 nucleotides are TGTGCCAGCAGCTTAGATGGACAGGGCCGTCAGCCCCAGCATTTT. Protein: CASSLDGQGRQPQHF.

The chain recombines TRBV5-4 with TRBJ2-3; TRBD2 is a possible D gene (6 bases). The germline V and J ends were trimmed by 1 base and 4 bases, with 10 bases remaining between them. The CDR3 extends over 14 amino acids. Germline V gene lookup returns CDR1 SGHNT and CDR2 YYREEE (reference sequence). CDR3 DNA: TGTGCCAGCAGCTTGCAGGTAGCGGCAGATACGCAGTATTTT. It codes for CASSLQVAADTQYF. Full variable domain (remainder filled in from reference TRBV5-4 and TRBJ2-3): ETGVTQSPTHLIKTRGQQVTLRCSSQSGHNTVSWYQQALGQGPQFIFQYYREEENGRGNFPPRFSGLQFPNYSSELNVNALELDDSALYLCASSLQVAADTQYFGPGTRLTVL.

Concerning this clone itself: Other DNA sequences within the sample encode an identical CDR3. This chain connects TRBV15 to TRBJ2-2; no reliable D call. Germline loops: CDR1 LNHNV, CDR2 YYDKDF (reference sequence). V shed 0 bases and J shed 7 bases, with 3 bases lying between them. CDR3 size: 12 residues. The CDR3 nucleotides are TGTGCCACCAGCAGAGATCGCGGGGAGCTGTTTTTT. Its protein is CATSRDRGELFF.

This clone was recorded only once. This chain uses TRBV20-1 with TRBJ1-6; TRBD1 aligns across 7 bases. The CDR3 has 13 residues. Trimming took 3 bases from V and 10 from J; bases not matched to a gene: 6. CDR1 is DFQATT, CDR2 SNEGSKA, per germline (reference sequence). The DNA for the CDR3 is TGCAGTGCTAGTACAGGGGATGGGTCACCCCTCCACTTT. Amino acid sequence: CSASTGDGSPLHF.

The V gene is TRBV4-3, the J gene TRBJ1-3, with 7 nucleotides matching TRBD1. V shed 1 base, J shed 0 bases, and the junction held 3 bases outside the gene matches. Germline CDR1 LGHNA, CDR2 YSLEER. This CDR3 has 16 amino acids. Written as DNA, the CDR3 is TGCGCCAGCAGCCAAGGGGACAGTTACTCTGGAAACACCATATATTTT. Protein sequence: CASSQGDSYSGNTIYF.

This chain connects TRBV12-5 to TRBJ1-4; D perhaps matches TRBD1 (5 bases). The germline V gene encodes CDR1 LGHNT and CDR2 FRNRAP. There are 16 residues in the CDR3. V was trimmed by 0 bases and J by 2 bases, leaving 10 bases between them. The CDR3 sequence: CASGLVLGTTNEKLFF. The CDR3 DNA reads TGTGCTAGTGGTTTGGTACTGGGGACTACTAATGAAAAACTGTTTTTT.

The rearrangement uses TRBV21-1 and TRBJ2-2; the D call in the table, TRBD2, was not verified against the DNA. TRBV21-1 is a pseudogene locus. This CDR3 is 13 amino acids long. The CDR3 bases are TGTGCCAGCAGCATTGGAGGCACCGGGGAGCTGTTTTTT. The encoded protein is CASSIGGTGELFF.

The chain employs TRBV6-2 or TRBV6-3 and TRBJ1-6; a possible D gene is TRBD1 (6 bases). From germline, CDR1 is MNHEY and CDR2 SVGEGT. The CDR3 has 16 residues. The germline V and J ends were trimmed by 0 bases and 7 bases, with 13 bases remaining between them. The CDR3 coding sequence is TGTGCCAGCAGTTACTCGACGGACAGCCAAAATTCACCCCTCCACTTT. Protein: CASSYSTDSQNSPLHF.

The V and J genes are TRBV5-5 and TRBJ2-3; TRBD1 matches 8 bases. The ends lost 1 base at V and 1 base at J; junction bases unmatched: 2. The V gene's germline CDR1 is SGHKS and CDR2 YYEKEE (reference sequence). This CDR3 has 15 residues. Here the CDR3 reads CASSLYRGGTDTQYF. The CDR3, as DNA: TGTGCCAGCAGCTTGTACAGGGGGGGCACAGATACGCAGTATTTT.

This clone came up a few times. This chain joins TRBV5-1 and TRBJ2-4, with 9 bases aligning to TRBD1. The CDR3 runs 15 residues. In germline, CDR1 is SGHRS, CDR2 YFSETQ. The V and J ends lost 1 base and 4 bases, in that order; junction bases with no gene match: 3. The CDR3 protein is CASSLTGTGKNIQYF. The CDR3 bases are TGCGCCAGCAGCTTGACCGGGACAGGGAAAAACATTCAGTACTTC.